This T cell receptor (beta chain) stems from a study of cytomegalovirus exposure and HLA in healthy donors. Notes on the study in general: Presence/absence analysis assumed near-uniform sequencing depth across donors.

In regard to this clone: As yet, its antigen is unknown.

With 60 Vbeta and 13 Jbeta primers, the PCR was carried out. The repertoire was sequenced with immunoSEQ multiplex PCR; TCRdb's copy has only in-frame clones and lacks some. The data show around 200,000 clones, around 89% seen once. The CDR3 consists of 20 residues. From germline, CDR1 is LNHDA and CDR2 SQIVND (reference sequence). After removal of 5 bases from V and 5 bases from J, the junction contained 23 bases not matched to a gene. The V call is TRBV19, the J call TRBJ2-5; 10 nucleotides match TRBD2. The sequence was collected from a woman younger than 30 in good health and CMV-seronegative. Source material: PBMCs. CDR3 sequence: CASSPLGRASGGKIGETQYF. CDR3 nucleotide sequence: TGTGCCAGTAGTCCCCTGGGTCGGGCTAGCGGGGGTAAAATTGGTGAGACCCAGTACTTC.